This T cell receptor beta chain was recovered during a study of blood T cell repertoires in COVID-19. Turning to the study itself: The origin of the acute and convalescent COVID-19 samples was the United States, Italy and Spain.

The CDR3 runs 14 residues. Trimming pared 4 bases from V and 0 bases from J, leaving 10 bases between. Per germline, CDR1 LGHDT and CDR2 YNNKEL (reference sequence). As concerns this clone: Within the sample, other DNA sequences also encode this same CDR3.

Assay used: immunoSEQ multiplex PCR; TCRdb lists only in-frame clones, some missing. The top ten hold 2.5% to 3% of the sample, which has fewer than 200,000 clones, roughly 70% seen once. V is TRBV3-1 (or the pseudogene TRBV3-2) and J is TRBJ2-7; no firm D call. This receptor was obtained from a woman over 75 with acute or convalescent COVID-19. Sequenced material: peripheral blood. As DNA, the CDR3 is TGTGCCAGCAGCCCACAAGTTGACTCCTACGAGCAGTACTTC. Protein product: CASSPQVDSYEQYF.